This note documents a single T cell receptor beta chain sequence. What this receptor recognizes is not known. Per-base quality was not reported, and no clone a single base away is much larger than it. The data stem from a study of shared clonotypes between healthy human individuals (dated by TCRdb to 2018 to 2020). Describing the broader study: The cohort included a few men and a couple of women between 18 and 49 years of age. Between about 0.8 and 9.5 billion PBMCs per donor were obtained by leukapheresis. The study deeply sequenced blood TCR repertoires of 5 or 6 healthy adults to estimate repertoire size and the extent of clonotype sharing between individuals. For each donor, CD4 naive and CD4 memory were each run on three plates, CD8 naive on two plates, and CD8 memory on one plate. To increase sequencing depth and limit assay-specific biases, TCR repertoire library preparation and sequencing were carried out by different laboratories using diverse techniques.

Using the deep immunoSEQ assay, multiplex PCR amplified TCR CDR3 regions from genomic DNA. Extracted genomic DNA from each cell subset was distributed evenly across all wells of several immunoSEQ 96-well plates, and each plate was treated as a replicate. Each replicate PCR for sorted subsets received roughly 0.2 ug genomic DNA, equal to about 29,000 T cell genomes. Purified libraries were measured with a Qubit 3.0 fluorometer, size-checked on a Bioanalyzer 2100, and measured again with the KAPA Library Quantification kit. Each immunoSEQ 96-well plate was sequenced on its own single-read 150-cycle Illumina NextSeq 550 flow cell. In the source study's methods: Because the immunoSEQ output held only junctional sequences and lacked quality scores, the filtering could not match the filtering applied to full-length reads. To assign V/J genes and CDR3, sequences were annotated using PyIR, a Python wrapper for IgBLAST v1.9, with IMGT germline references. Reads were filtered out if the reads had weak V/J assignments (E-value above 1e-6), no CDR3, stop codons, out-of-frame junctions, or ambiguous translated residues. A V3J clonotype was defined by an identical inferred V gene, J gene, and CDR3 amino acid sequence. Percentage overlap between repertoires was calculated by dividing the number of shared unique clonotypes by the size of the smaller repertoire. RTK rarefaction, the Chao1 estimator, and Recon v2.1 estimates of unobserved clonotypes were used to assess repertoire richness. Generation probabilities were computed with OLGA for all TCRbeta clonotypes obtained by the gDNA method from four donors. TCRdb took this table from immuneACCESS and kept in-frame rearrangements with V and J called. Such tables lack part of the clones; where checked against another copy, unresolved V genes explain under half of the gap, and the rest is unexplained. V and J calls and clone size come straight from that table; D and trimming were deduced from the DNA. The sample table records about 1 million clones; around 76% of these occur just once. The ten largest clones capture roughly 1.4% of the sample.

Healthy HIV-negative adults with no recently reported acute infections or vaccinations were included as donors. Only Caucasian adults living in Nashville, Tennessee, USA were represented among the donors. CD4+ T cells were enriched through magnetic negative selection, after which naive cells were positively selected on CD45RA and the remaining negative fraction served as the memory subset. Blood was obtained by leukapheresis, after which PBMCs were separated by Ficoll-Histopaque density gradient centrifugation and cryopreserved in liquid nitrogen vapor phase. Purity and quantity of every magnetically sorted T cell population were checked by analytical flow cytometry. From each sorted fraction, genomic DNA was isolated and quantified by UV absorbance on a Nanodrop 2000c. Summary of the overall study and its limitations: Pairwise subsampling indicated that sequencing depth was expected to affect the degree of clonotype sharing among donors. Compared with non-shared clonotypes, clonotypes shared by all four sorted-subset donors had higher generation probabilities. Larger estimated clonotype richness was generally found for naive subsets than for memory subsets. Rarefaction of sorted-subset datasets indicated incomplete sequencing despite the large sequencing depth. Because the study included only a small number of donors, the genetic and exposure-history diversity represented was limited. Sampling was restricted to blood, and TCR repertoires in tissue are likely to differ from TCR repertoires in blood. Approximately 4.8% of naive CD4, around 3.5% of naive CD8, approximately 2.2% of memory CD4, and roughly 0.4% of memory CD8 clonotypes were shared across several donors.

The sequencing sample was made of memory CD4+ T cells sorted from blood. The cell subset or site tag for this specimen amounts to: CD45RA-negative fraction. This sequence originates from a man between 18 and 29 years old in good health.

The CDR3 corresponds to CASSVTGSEVPQHF. In nucleotides, the sequence is TGTGCCAGCAGTGTTACCGGCTCCGAGGTGCCCCAGCATTTT. The chain couples TRBV28 to TRBJ1-5; too little of a D gene remains to name it. V is shortened by 5 bases, J by 9 bases, and the region joining them spans 17 bases. CDR1 is given as MDHEN and CDR2 as SYDVKM, both from the germline V gene. The CDR3, from cysteine to phenylalanine, totals 14 residues. Only the CDR3 region is kept as DNA, spanning 42 bases read in frame from base 1.